This TCR beta chain is from a study of blood T cell repertoires in COVID-19. Overall study: The origin of the acute and convalescent COVID-19 samples was the United States, Italy and Spain. Nucleic acid was either cDNA or gDNA, and it came from T cells, B-cell-depleted T cells, or PBMCs.

This CDR3 has 14 amino acids. CDR1 and CDR2 from the germline V gene are LGHNA and YSLEER. V was cut by 0 bases and J by 2 bases, with 7 bases left in between. This clone came up once. Under the authors' procedure: Scientists estimated how many nucleated cells there were by amplifying reference gene primers. Assay: immunoSEQ multiplex PCR; the TCRdb copy retains only in-frame clones and omits some. V and J calls plus clone size are reproduced from that table; the DNA served to infer D and trimming. The table shows some 89,000 clones, with 81% occurring only once. The sequenced material came from peripheral blood. This chain links TRBV4-3 with TRBJ1-2, with D maybe TRBD1 (5 bases). This clonotype originated in a man between 60 and 75 years old with acute or convalescent COVID-19. The CDR3 DNA reads TGCGCCAGCAGCCAAGATGACAGAAACTATGGCTACACCTTC. Protein: CASSQDDRNYGYTF.